The entry below describes one T cell receptor (beta chain). These data originate in a study of T cells in Graves' hyperthyroidism and ophthalmopathy. Using RNA transcripts as the source, TCR beta CDR3 regions were amplified. RT-PCR in the first round (using the HTBI primer set) targeted the TCR CDR3. TCRdb reprocessed the multiplex PCR reads with MiXCR, giving one entry per CDR3 protein. The sample contains fewer than 750,000 distinct CDR3 sequences, more than 14% of which appear only once. This receptor was obtained from a woman aged 45-60 years with Graves' ophthalmopathy. The specimen was blood.

The CDR3 is CATSDAGGPGETQYF. For the CDR3, the DNA is TGTGCCACCAGTGACGCGGGAGGGCCCGGAGAGACCCAGTACTTC. The rearrangement joins TRBV24-1 to TRBJ2-5; 9 nucleotides match TRBD2. The V segment lost 4 bases and the J segment 4 bases; nucleotides outside the gene matches: 6. From germline, CDR1 is KGHDR and CDR2 SFDVKD. The CDR3 totals 15 residues.